These T cell receptor beta chains were read from a single sample in a study of T cell responses to AZD1222 COVID-19 vaccine. Assay: immunoSEQ multiplex PCR; the TCRdb copy retains only in-frame clones and omits some. The table lists 80,000 to 95,000 clones, approximately 82% of them singletons. Here the sequenced sample was peripheral blood, taken on day 0 of AZD1222 vaccination. These TCRs come from an adult in good health. CDR3s include the opening cysteine and the closing phenylalanine or tryptophan. A D gene is named only where the DNA matches it firmly. Rows give clone size only sometimes, using once, few, many, or a class for an expanded clone.

clone size | D gene | J gene | V gene | CDR3 protein | CDR3 DNA
. | . | TRBJ1-4 | TRBV18 | CASSIMGNTGSQLFF | TGTGCCAGCTCGATCATGGGGAATACAGGGAGTCAACTGTTTTTT
. | TRBD1 | TRBJ1-2 | TRBV29-1 | CSVGQGPGYTF | TGCAGCGTCGGACAGGGTCCGGGCTACACCTTC
once | . | TRBJ2-2 | TRBV15 | CATSRGQNTGELFF | TGTGCCACCAGCAGAGGGCAGAACACCGGGGAGCTGTTTTTT
. | TRBD1 | TRBJ1-2 | TRBV28 | CASTTSPSGGTNYGYTF | TGTGCCAGTACAACGTCGCCGTCAGGGGGAACTAACTATGGCTACACCTTC
once | . | TRBJ2-3 | TRBV12-3/TRBV12-4 | CASSFVTDTQYF | TGTGCCAGCAGTTTTGTCACAGATACGCAGTATTTT
. | TRBD1 | TRBJ2-5 | TRBV14 | CASSPYRGGETQYF | TGTGCCAGCAGCCCATACAGGGGCGGGGAGACCCAGTACTTC
few | TRBD1 | TRBJ2-1 | TRBV7-9 | CASSMWDREKVF | TGTGCCAGCAGCATGTGGGACAGAGAAAAGGTCTTC
. | . | TRBJ2-7 | TRBV11-2 | CASSLVQGRYGEQYF | TGTGCCAGCAGCTTAGTACAGGGAAGGTATGGCGAGCAGTACTTC
. | TRBD1 | TRBJ2-2 | TRBV13 | CASSQSGTGESTGELFF | TGTGCCAGCAGCCAATCCGGGACAGGGGAATCCACCGGGGAGCTGTTTTTT
. | . | TRBJ2-5 | TRBV18 | CASSTVTHPIETQYF | TGTGCCAGCTCAACCGTGACTCATCCCATAGAGACCCAGTACTTC
few | . | TRBJ1-3 | TRBV10-2 | CASSEYAVLEAGNTIYF | TGCGCCAGCAGTGAGTATGCCGTCCTCGAAGCTGGAAACACCATATATTTT
. | . | TRBJ2-7 | TRBV28 | CASSSYALMLGEPYEQYF | TGTGCCAGCAGTTCCTACGCTCTCATGCTAGGTGAACCCTACGAGCAGTACTTC
. | . | TRBJ1-2 | TRBV11-2 | CASSLGAGVGGYTF | TGTGCCAGCAGCTTAGGTGCAGGGGTCGGCGGCTACACCTTC
once | . | TRBJ2-7 | TRBV11-2 | CASSKPSYEQYF | TGTGCCAGCAGCAAGCCCTCCTACGAGCAGTACTTC
. | TRBD2 | TRBJ2-1 | TRBV4-1 | CASTQGLAGGGEQFF | TGCGCCAGCACCCAGGGACTAGCGGGAGGAGGTGAGCAGTTCTTC
. | . | TRBJ1-3 | TRBV18 | CASSPDNSGNTIYF | TGTGCCAGCTCCCCCGACAACTCTGGAAACACCATATATTTT
. | . | TRBJ2-7 | TRBV18 | CASSPGADGVGQYF | TGTGCCAGCTCACCCGGGGCTGATGGGGTCGGGCAGTACTTC
. | TRBD1 | TRBJ1-4 | TRBV5-4 | CASSSAGTGEKLFF | TGTGCCAGCAGCTCGGCCGGGACAGGTGAAAAACTGTTTTTT
. | . | TRBJ1-4 | TRBV10-1 | CASSDHTANEKLFF | TGCGCCAGCAGTGACCACACGGCTAATGAAAAACTGTTTTTT
few | TRBD1 | TRBJ1-4 | TRBV27 | CASSLQGGGEKLFF | TGTGCCAGCAGTTTACAGGGGGGAGGTGAAAAACTGTTTTTT
few | . | TRBJ2-3 | TRBV18 | CASSADPMGTDTQYF | TGTGCCAGCTCAGCCGACCCTATGGGCACAGATACGCAGTATTTT
. | . | TRBJ2-7 | TRBV6-1 | CASSEAWESHKYEQYF | TGTGCCAGCAGTGAAGCGTGGGAGTCCCACAAATACGAGCAGTACTTC
. | . | TRBJ1-1 | TRBV14 | CASSQVGTEAFF | TGTGCCAGCAGCCAAGTTGGCACTGAAGCTTTCTTT
once | . | TRBJ1-4 | TRBV30 | CAWGDQNEKLFF | TGTGCCTGGGGGGACCAGAATGAAAAACTGTTTTTT
. | TRBD2 | TRBJ2-7 | TRBV2 | CASFSGGTSGYEQYF | TGTGCCAGCTTTTCCGGCGGGACTAGCGGCTACGAGCAGTACTTC
. | TRBD2 | TRBJ2-3 | TRBV20-1 | CSASISGGTDTQYF | TGCAGTGCTAGTATTAGCGGGGGCACAGATACGCAGTATTTT
. | TRBD2 | TRBJ2-1 | TRBV25-1 | CASSVGLAEYNEQFF | TGTGCCAGCAGTGTGGGACTAGCGGAATACAATGAGCAGTTCTTC
. | TRBD2 | TRBJ2-3 | TRBV5-1 | CASSLRQAGVTDTQYF | TGCGCCAGCAGCTTAAGGCAAGCGGGGGTCACAGATACGCAGTATTTT
once | . | TRBJ1-2 | TRBV7-8 | CASSLSGISYGYTF | TGTGCCAGCAGCTTATCAGGCATATCTTATGGCTACACCTTC
. | . | TRBJ2-3 | TRBV5-6 | CASSSQRGTDTQYF | TGTGCCAGCAGTTCCCAGAGGGGCACAGATACGCAGTATTTT